The TCR beta chain under discussion was sequenced for a study of T cell responses to AZD1222 COVID-19 vaccine. Germline values: CDR1 GTSNPN, CDR2 SVGIG (reference sequence). V lost 1 base to trimming and J lost 5 bases, with 9 bases between them. The CDR3 has 13 residues. Of note for this clone: Other DNA sequences in the sample encode the same CDR3.

Pooling of second doses given at about 4 or about 12 weeks was done. Here immunoSEQ multiplex PCR was the method, and the copy in TCRdb shows in-frame clones only, minus some. The table records about 140,000 clones, 88% of them present only once. The starting material was peripheral blood, obtained 28 days after the second AZD1222 dose. This receptor was identified in an adult who received the AZD1222 COVID-19 vaccine. The J gene is TRBJ1-5, the V gene TRBV30, with a weak D call TRBD1 (5 bases). CDR3 in amino acids: CAWSGAGDQPQHF. The CDR3 DNA reads TGTGCCTGGAGTGGGGCGGGGGATCAGCCCCAGCATTTT.